This T cell receptor (beta chain) was sequenced during a study of T-cell memory formation after mild COVID-19. This clonotype was detected a few times. Constant-segment primers served in 5'RACE that generated TCR alpha and TCR beta cDNA libraries bearing sample barcodes and UMIs. TCRdb reprocessed the 5' RACE reads with MiXCR, giving one entry per CDR3 protein. The sample lists 250,000 to 300,000 distinct CDR3 sequences, under 8.5% occurring once. The V and J ends lost 2 bases and 2 bases respectively, with 10 bases between them. The germline gives CDR1 SGDLS, CDR2 YYNGEE. The CDR3 loop spans 14 amino acids.

The receptor was isolated from a man aged 18 to 35 who had mild COVID-19 (a few samples of this study predate the infection). Cell type and time point are not known. Sequenced input: PBMCs or a T cell subset sorted from them (not recorded which). This chain links TRBV9 with TRBJ1-1; D is possibly TRBD1 (5 bases). For the CDR3, the DNA is TGTGCCAGCAGCGTCGGGACCGTTAACACTGAAGCTTTCTTT. Protein product: CASSVGTVNTEAFF.